These 26 T cell receptor beta chains share one sample of origin, sequenced in a study of cytomegalovirus exposure and HLA in healthy donors. PCR involved 60 Vbeta and 13 Jbeta primers. Measured with immunoSEQ multiplex PCR; TCRdb has only the in-frame clones, and not every one. Here the sample spans more than 90,000 clones, 65% to 85% being singletons. Specimen: PBMCs. The receptors here all came from a man between 45 and 60 years old in good health and CMV-seropositive.

The V gene is TRBV28, the J gene TRBJ2-3; TRBD2 matches 13 bases. The CDR3 loop spans 14 amino acids. The trim removed 4 bases at V and 14 bases at J, leaving 9 bases unmatched. Germline values: CDR1 MDHEN, CDR2 SYDVKM. CDR3 in DNA: TGTGCCAGCAGTTCATCATCTACTAGCGGGAGGGCGTATTTT. Translation gives CASSSSSTSGRAYF. The whole variable domain, remainder taken from reference TRBV28 and TRBJ2-3, is DVKVTQSSRYLVKRTGEKVFLECVQDMDHENMFWYRQDPGLGLRLIYFSYDVKMKEKGDIPEGYSVSREKKERFSLILESASTNQTSMYLCASSSSSTSGRAYFGPGTRLTVL.

Points on this clone: This sample includes further DNA sequences coding for the same CDR3. V and J are TRBV6-5 and TRBJ2-5; D unresolved. The length of the CDR3 is 12 residues. Germline V gene lookup returns CDR1 MNHEY and CDR2 SVGAGI. V lost 4 bases and J 5 bases, leaving 8 bases between the germline ends. As DNA, the CDR3 is TGTGCCAGCAGTTTCGGCGGTGAGACCCAGTACTTC. Its protein is CASSFGGETQYF.

The chain carries TRBV6-5 and TRBJ2-5; 7 bases are a match to TRBD2. The CDR3 has 15 amino acids. V dropped 4 bases and J dropped 1; count of bases not matched to a gene: 6. Germline V gene sequence: CDR1 MNHEY, CDR2 SVGAGI. For the CDR3, the DNA is TGTGCCAGCAGTTCCCGTCCTAGCGGCCAAGAGACCCAGTACTTC. Translated, it gives CASSSRPSGQETQYF.

This clone was seen a single time. The rearrangement uses TRBV6-1 and TRBJ2-5; tentative D call: TRBD2 (6 bases). Gene TRBJ2-7 matches the end of the DNA better, so the J call may be wrong. This CDR3 has 14 amino acids. Germline CDR1 is MNHNS and CDR2 is SASEGT. The DNA for the CDR3 is TGTGCCAGCAGAAATATGGGACTTCCTTACGAGCAGTACTTC. Its protein product is CASRNMGLPYEQYF.

The chain has TRBV28 and TRBJ2-7; weak D call: TRBD1 (6 bases). The ends were cut back, 4 bases at V and 2 bases at J, with 9 bases in the middle. CDR1 MDHEN and CDR2 SYDVKM come from the germline V gene. CDR3 length equals 13 residues. The CDR3 loop is CASSWTDAYEQYF. The DNA of the CDR3 is TGTGCCAGCAGTTGGACAGACGCCTACGAGCAGTACTTC. The variable domain in full, completed from reference TRBV28 and TRBJ2-7, reads DVKVTQSSRYLVKRTGEKVFLECVQDMDHENMFWYRQDPGLGLRLIYFSYDVKMKEKGDIPEGYSVSREKKERFSLILESASTNQTSMYLCASSWTDAYEQYFGPGTRLTVT.

The CDR3: CASSLQGYGYTF. CDR3 sequence (DNA): TGTGCCAGCAGTCTACAGGGCTATGGCTACACCTTC. The rearrangement joins TRBV6-5 to TRBJ1-2; D is possibly TRBD1 (6 bases). Per the germline V gene, CDR1 is MNHEY and CDR2 is SVGAGI. With 5 bases removed from V and 4 bases from J, the gap between germline ends came to 8 bases. The CDR3 contains 12 residues.

The chain recombines TRBV7-2 with TRBJ2-7, with TRBD1 matching 7 bases. The germline V gene encodes CDR1 SGHTA and CDR2 FQGNSA. Trimming removed 4 bases from V and 4 bases from J; junction bases left unmatched: 10. This CDR3 is 15 amino acids long. The DNA of the CDR3 is TGTGCCAGCAGCTCGACGACAGGGTCGAAGTACGAGCAGTACTTC. It encodes CASSSTTGSKYEQYF.

This clone was observed once. This sequence joins TRBV7-6 and TRBJ2-1, with 7 bases that match TRBD2. V trimming: 4 bases; J trimming: 14 bases; junction bases outside the gene matches: 5. In germline, CDR1 is SGHVS, CDR2 FNYEAQ. The CDR3 contains 11 residues. The CDR3 DNA reads TGTGCCAGCAGCTCGGGGGGAGGGGAGTTCTTC. Its translation: CASSSGGGEFF.

This rearrangement joins TRBV7-2 to TRBJ1-1, with TRBD1 matching 9 bases. Trimming took 2 bases from V and 6 from J; bases not matched to a gene: 4. This CDR3 contains 14 residues. The germline V gene has CDR1 SGHTA and CDR2 FQGNSA. The CDR3 is CASSLLDRGSEAFF. CDR3 coding DNA: TGTGCCAGCAGCTTATTGGACAGGGGTTCTGAAGCTTTCTTT.

The chain links TRBV5-5 to TRBJ1-5, with 10 nucleotides matching TRBD1. Germline-derived CDR1 and CDR2 are SGHKS and YYEKEE (reference sequence). The junction had 12 bases not matched to a gene; V was cut back by 4 bases and J by 5 bases. The CDR3 totals 17 residues. DNA for the CDR3: TGTGCCAGCAGCCCAGGGCGCGGGACAGGGGATTATCAGCCCCAGCATTTT. Its translation: CASSPGRGTGDYQPQHF.

As for this clone: Other DNA sequences in this specimen translate into the identical CDR3. This chain joins TRBV9 and TRBJ2-7; 7 positions agree with TRBD1. The V gene's germline CDR1 is SGDLS and CDR2 YYNGEE. With 0 bases clipped from V and 2 bases from J, the junction kept 2 bases outside the gene matches. The CDR3 is 14 amino acids. The DNA for the CDR3 is TGTGCCAGCAGCGTAGGGCAGGGGGCCTACGAGCAGTACTTC. Protein: CASSVGQGAYEQYF.

The CDR3 loop is CASSSGTSDTYEQYF. For the CDR3, the DNA is TGCGCCAGCAGCTCCGGGACTAGCGATACCTACGAGCAGTACTTC. The chain has TRBV5-1 and TRBJ2-5; the match to TRBD2 covers 10 bases. The DNA end lines up better with TRBJ2-7; the J call may be wrong. CDR1 is SGHRS, CDR2 YFSETQ, per germline. The CDR3 covers 15 residues.

For this clone: The junction shows a germline mismatch at one end, possibly a read error. The chain employs TRBV10-3 and TRBJ2-7; D perhaps matches TRBD2 (6 bases). The CDR3 length is 15 residues. Germline CDR1 is ENHRY and CDR2 is SYGVKD. CDR3 in DNA: TGTGCCATCAGTGATCAGCGGGTCGACTCCTACGAGCGGTACTTC. Its translation is CAISDQRVDSYERYF.

This chain uses TRBV10-3 with TRBJ1-2, with 10 nucleotides matching TRBD1. Germline assignment: CDR1 ENHRY and CDR2 SYGVKD. Germline trimming cut 2 bases from V and 7 bases from J; bases unmatched to any gene: 7. This CDR3 has 15 amino acids. Written as DNA, the CDR3 is TGTGCCATCAGTGAGCCCGACAGGGGGCTTTCTGGCTACACCTTC. It specifies CAISEPDRGLSGYTF.

The chain links TRBV19 to TRBJ1-6, with 7 bases lining up with TRBD1. Germline loops: CDR1 LNHDA, CDR2 SQIVND (reference sequence). V dropped 4 bases and J dropped 3; count of bases not matched to a gene: 6. The CDR3 runs to 16 residues. The CDR3 spells CASSNAPGGYNSPLHF. The CDR3 bases are TGTGCCAGTAGTAATGCCCCAGGGGGCTATAATTCACCCCTCCACTTT.

Of note for this clone: In the same sample, other DNA sequences code for this CDR3. This chain links TRBV5-1 with TRBJ2-7; 12 nucleotides match TRBD1. V was pared by 4 bases and J by 6 bases, with 5 bases of the junction left unmatched. Germline CDR1 is SGHRS and CDR2 is YFSETQ. CDR3 length equals 14 residues. The CDR3 sequence: CASSVGTGGGEQYF. CDR3 sequence (DNA): TGCGCCAGCAGCGTCGGGACAGGGGGCGGCGAGCAGTACTTC. The variable domain in full, with the rest retrieved from reference TRBV5-1 and TRBJ2-7, is KAGVTQTPRYLIKTRGQQVTLSCSPISGHRSVSWYQQTPGQGLQFLFEYFSETQRNKGNFPGRFSGRQFSNSRSEMNVSTLELGDSALYLCASSVGTGGGEQYFGPGTRLTVT.

V and J are TRBV9 and TRBJ2-3, with 9 bases that match TRBD2. CDR3 length: 16 amino acids. J lost 5 bases, V lost 1 base, and 8 bases had no gene match. The V gene's germline CDR1 is SGDLS and CDR2 YYNGEE. CDR3 nucleotides: TGTGCCAGCAGCGTATGGGGCGGGAGGGCCCAAGATACGCAGTATTTT. Amino acid sequence: CASSVWGGRAQDTQYF.

CDR3 sequence: CASKGDGTGMETQYF. The CDR3 coding sequence is TGTGCCAGTAAGGGGGACGGGACAGGGATGGAGACCCAGTACTTC. The V call is TRBV19, the J call TRBJ2-5, with 9 bases that match TRBD1. The CDR3 is 15 amino acids. After removal of 7 bases from V and 5 bases from J, the junction contained 11 bases not matched to a gene. The germline V gene encodes CDR1 LNHDA and CDR2 SQIVND (reference sequence).

The CDR3 region is CASGQVNTEAFF. The CDR3 nucleotides read TGTGCCAGCGGACAGGTTAACACTGAAGCTTTCTTT. This chain uses TRBV2 with TRBJ1-1, with TRBD1 identical over 7 bases. In germline, CDR1 is SNHLY, CDR2 FYNNEI. The V and J ends lost 8 bases and 2 bases, in that order; junction bases with no gene match: 2. The CDR3 loop spans 12 amino acids.

This clone occurred a few times. J is TRBJ2-2 and V is TRBV25-1; D is unclear. Germline assignment: CDR1 MGHDK and CDR2 SYGVNS. This CDR3 is 13 amino acids long. Trimming removed 8 bases at V and 1 base at J, with 8 bases between. The CDR3 bases are TGTGCCAGCTCCGACTGGAACACCGGGGAGCTGTTTTTT. Translation: CASSDWNTGELFF.

The chain's CDR3 is CASSYSGGTKYEQYF. The CDR3 DNA follows: TGTGCCAGCAGTTACTCAGGGGGAACAAAGTACGAGCAGTACTTC. V and J are TRBV6-5 and TRBJ2-7; maybe TRBD1 (6 bases). CDR1 MNHEY and CDR2 SVGAGI come from the germline V gene. The ends were cut back, 0 bases at V and 4 bases at J, with 13 bases in the middle. CDR3 size: 15 residues.

The genes are TRBV18 and TRBJ2-5, with TRBD2 identical over 8 bases. J was trimmed by 1 base and V by 1 base; bases with no gene match: 5. The CDR3 runs to 16 residues. Germline V gene lookup returns CDR1 KGHSH and CDR2 LQKENI. The CDR3 loop reads CASSPLPGTSQETQYF. The DNA of the CDR3 is TGTGCCAGCTCACCACTACCCGGGACTAGCCAAGAGACCCAGTACTTC.

The genes are TRBV5-1 and TRBJ2-7; 9 nucleotides agree with TRBD1. The J segment lost 0 bases and the V segment lost 3 bases, leaving 7 bases of the junction unmatched. CDR1 is SGHRS and CDR2 is YFSETQ in the germline V gene. CDR3 length: 16 residues. CDR3 DNA sequence: TGCGCCAGCAGCTCGCCGGGACAGGGAAACTCCTACGAGCAGTACTTC. Protein sequence: CASSSPGQGNSYEQYF.

The chain employs TRBV13 and TRBJ2-1; D may be TRBD2 (5 bases). The CDR3 totals 14 residues. V lost 7 bases and J lost 3, with 13 bases in between. The germline V gene encodes CDR1 PRHDT and CDR2 FYEKMQ (reference sequence). The chain's CDR3 is CASKDWRNYNEQFF. The CDR3 region has the DNA TGTGCCAGCAAGGACTGGCGGAACTACAATGAGCAGTTCTTC.

The rearrangement links TRBV6-5 to TRBJ2-3; D gene unclear. CDR1 MNHEY and CDR2 SVGAGI come from the germline V gene. There are 14 residues in the CDR3. Trimming cost V 2 bases and J 2 bases, with 8 bases left between them. The CDR3 is CASSYSLDTDTQYF. CDR3 in DNA: TGTGCCAGCAGTTACAGCCTTGACACAGATACGCAGTATTTT.

The chain is built from TRBV27 and TRBJ1-1, with 11 bases matching TRBD1. The J segment lost 6 bases and the V segment lost 6 bases, leaving 15 bases of the junction unmatched. In germline, CDR1 is MNHEY, CDR2 SMNVEV (reference sequence). The CDR3 spans 17 residues. CDR3 sequence: CASSVRDRGSIGSEAFF. The CDR3 DNA reads as TGTGCCAGCAGCGTCCGGGACAGGGGGAGTATTGGGTCTGAAGCTTTCTTT.